This TCR beta chain derives from a study of neurological immune-mediated disorders. Whole-study results and caveats: None of the CDR3 amino acid sequences of expanded clones recurred across subjects, suggesting private repertoires in all groups. With the multiple sclerosis repertoire cluster, none of the clinical or MRI features showed an association.

TCRdb re-analysed the 5' RACE reads in MiXCR, keeping a single row per CDR3 protein. The table has about 71,000 distinct CDR3 sequences, 3% to 4% seen once. CDR1 is MNHNS and CDR2 is SASEGT in the germline V gene. The CDR3 runs to 10 residues. Trimming removed 5 bases from V and 10 bases from J; junction bases left unmatched: 1. This clonotype showed up many times. No antigen is known for it. Sequencing input: PBMCs. This TCR was sampled from a man aged 35 to 55 with multiple sclerosis. This chain connects TRBV6-1 to TRBJ1-1; 7 nucleotides match TRBD1. CDR3 protein: CASSWDRAFF. Written as DNA, the CDR3 is TGTGCCAGCAGTTGGGACAGAGCTTTCTTT.